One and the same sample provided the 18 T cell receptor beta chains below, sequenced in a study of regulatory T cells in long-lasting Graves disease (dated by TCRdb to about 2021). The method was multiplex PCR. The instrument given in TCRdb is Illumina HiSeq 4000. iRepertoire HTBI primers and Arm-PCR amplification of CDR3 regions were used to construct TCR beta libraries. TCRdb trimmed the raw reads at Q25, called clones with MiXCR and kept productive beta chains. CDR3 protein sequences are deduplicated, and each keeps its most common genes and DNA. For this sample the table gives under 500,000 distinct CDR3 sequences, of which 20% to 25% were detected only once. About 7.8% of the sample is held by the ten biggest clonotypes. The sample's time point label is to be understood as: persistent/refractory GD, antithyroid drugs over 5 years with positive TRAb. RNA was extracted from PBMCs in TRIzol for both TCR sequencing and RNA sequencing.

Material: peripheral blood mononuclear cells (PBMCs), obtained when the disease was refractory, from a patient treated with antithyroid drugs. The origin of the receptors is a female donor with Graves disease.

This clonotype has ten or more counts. CDR3 bases: TGTGCCACCAGTCTAAGAACCCAAGAGACCCAGTACTTC. Protein sequence: CATSLRTQETQYF. The chain carries TRBV24-1 and TRBJ2-5; the D is unclear. V lost 6 bases and J 1 base, leaving 8 bases between the germline ends. Per the germline V gene, CDR1 is KGHDR and CDR2 is SFDVKD. The CDR3 contains 13 residues.

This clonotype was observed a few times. CDR3 in DNA: TGTGCCAGTAGTATGGGACAGGGGGCAGAGGAGACCCAGTACTTC. This translates into CASSMGQGAEETQYF. This chain joins TRBV19 and TRBJ2-5, with 12 bases that match TRBD1. Germline-derived CDR1 and CDR2 are LNHDA and SQIVND (reference sequence). This CDR3 region has 15 residues. J was trimmed by 5 bases and V by 3 bases; bases with no gene match: 4.

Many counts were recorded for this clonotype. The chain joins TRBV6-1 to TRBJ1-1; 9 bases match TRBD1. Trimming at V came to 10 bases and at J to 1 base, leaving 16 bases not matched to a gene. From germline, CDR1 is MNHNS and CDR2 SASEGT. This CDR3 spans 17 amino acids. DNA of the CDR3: TGTGCCACCGAGATCTTCGAGGGGGGACAGGGGAACACTGAAGCTTTCTTT. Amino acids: CATEIFEGGQGNTEAFF.

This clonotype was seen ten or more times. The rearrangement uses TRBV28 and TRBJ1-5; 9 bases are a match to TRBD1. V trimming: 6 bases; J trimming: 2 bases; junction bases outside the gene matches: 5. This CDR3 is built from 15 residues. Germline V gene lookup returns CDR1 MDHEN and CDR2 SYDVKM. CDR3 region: CASRTGGYGNQPQHF. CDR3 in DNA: TGTGCCAGCAGGACAGGGGGGTACGGCAATCAGCCCCAGCATTTT.

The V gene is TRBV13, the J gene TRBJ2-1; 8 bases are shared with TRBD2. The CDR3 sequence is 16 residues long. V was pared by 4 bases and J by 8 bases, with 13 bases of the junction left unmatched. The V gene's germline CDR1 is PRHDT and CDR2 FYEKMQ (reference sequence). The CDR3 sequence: CASSSPGLGALDEQFF. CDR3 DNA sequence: TGTGCCAGCAGCTCTCCGGGACTAGGTGCGCTCGATGAGCAGTTCTTC.

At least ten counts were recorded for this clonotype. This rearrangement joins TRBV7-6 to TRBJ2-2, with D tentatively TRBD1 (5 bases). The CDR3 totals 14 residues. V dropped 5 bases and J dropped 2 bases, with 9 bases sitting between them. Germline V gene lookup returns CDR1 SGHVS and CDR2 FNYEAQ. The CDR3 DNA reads TGTGCCAGCAGCCCCGACAGAAACACCGGGGAGCTGTTTTTT. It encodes CASSPDRNTGELFF.

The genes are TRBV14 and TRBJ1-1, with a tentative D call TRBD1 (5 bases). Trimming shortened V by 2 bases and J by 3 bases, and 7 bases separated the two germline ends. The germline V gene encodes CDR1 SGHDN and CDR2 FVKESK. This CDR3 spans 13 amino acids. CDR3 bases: TGTGCCAGCAGCCAACAGGGCTACACTGAAGCTTTCTTT. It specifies CASSQQGYTEAFF.

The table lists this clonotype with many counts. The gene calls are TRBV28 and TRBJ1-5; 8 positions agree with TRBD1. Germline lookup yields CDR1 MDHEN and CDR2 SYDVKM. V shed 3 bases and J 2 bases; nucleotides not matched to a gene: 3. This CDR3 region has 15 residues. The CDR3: CASSFSGGGNQPQHF. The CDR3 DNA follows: TGTGCCAGCAGTTTTTCAGGGGGCGGCAATCAGCCCCAGCATTTT.

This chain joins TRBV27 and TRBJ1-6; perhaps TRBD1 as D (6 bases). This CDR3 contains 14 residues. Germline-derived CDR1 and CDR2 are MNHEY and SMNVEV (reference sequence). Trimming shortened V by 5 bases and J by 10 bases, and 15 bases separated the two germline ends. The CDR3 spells CASSTQGDGSPLHF. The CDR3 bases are TGTGCCAGCAGTACACAGGGAGACGGGTCACCCCTCCACTTT.

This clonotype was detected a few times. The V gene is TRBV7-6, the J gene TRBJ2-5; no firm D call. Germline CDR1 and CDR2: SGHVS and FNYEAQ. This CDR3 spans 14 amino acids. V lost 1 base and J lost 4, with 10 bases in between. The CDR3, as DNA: TGTGCCAGCAGCTTAGTGCCGGCCGGAGAGACCCAGTACTTC. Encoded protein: CASSLVPAGETQYF.

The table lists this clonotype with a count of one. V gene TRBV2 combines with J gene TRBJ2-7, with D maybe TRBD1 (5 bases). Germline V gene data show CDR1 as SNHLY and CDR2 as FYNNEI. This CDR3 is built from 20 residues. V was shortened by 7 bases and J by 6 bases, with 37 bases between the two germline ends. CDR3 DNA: TGTGCCAGCACTTCATTAGGAGTAGACATAACAAGACAGTCCTCGGGCGAGCAGTACTTC. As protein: CASTSLGVDITRQSSGEQYF.

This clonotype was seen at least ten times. This chain's CDR3 is CASSLLQRDQETQYF. The DNA for the CDR3 is TGTGCCAGCAGCTTATTACAGAGAGACCAAGAGACCCAGTACTTC. This rearrangement joins TRBV7-9 to TRBJ2-5; D remains ambiguous. The V end was cut by 2 bases, the J end by 0 bases, with 10 bases between. Germline-derived CDR1 and CDR2 are SEHNR and FQNEAQ (reference sequence). This CDR3 region has 15 residues.

CDR3 residues: CSARDGVPGGDIQYF. CDR3 nucleotide sequence: TGCAGTGCTAGAGATGGGGTCCCAGGGGGCGACATTCAGTACTTC. The chain is built from TRBV20-1 and TRBJ2-4; TRBD1 aligns across 8 bases. The trim removed 0 bases at V and 8 bases at J, leaving 9 bases unmatched. Germline V CDR1 and CDR2: DFQATT, SNEGSKA (reference sequence). This CDR3 region has 15 residues.

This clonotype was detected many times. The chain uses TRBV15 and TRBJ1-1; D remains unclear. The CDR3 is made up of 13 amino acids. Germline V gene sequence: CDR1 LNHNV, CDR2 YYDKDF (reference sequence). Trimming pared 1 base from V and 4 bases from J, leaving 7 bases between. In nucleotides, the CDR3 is TGTGCCACCAGCAGAGGCTCGAGCACTGAAGCTTTCTTT. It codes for CATSRGSSTEAFF.

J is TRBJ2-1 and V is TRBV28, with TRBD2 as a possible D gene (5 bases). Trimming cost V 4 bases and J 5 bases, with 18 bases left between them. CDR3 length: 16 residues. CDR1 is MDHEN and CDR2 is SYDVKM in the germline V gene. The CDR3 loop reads CASSSQRRTANNEQFF. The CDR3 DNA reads TGTGCCAGCAGTTCTCAGCGGAGGACGGCAAACAATGAGCAGTTCTTC.

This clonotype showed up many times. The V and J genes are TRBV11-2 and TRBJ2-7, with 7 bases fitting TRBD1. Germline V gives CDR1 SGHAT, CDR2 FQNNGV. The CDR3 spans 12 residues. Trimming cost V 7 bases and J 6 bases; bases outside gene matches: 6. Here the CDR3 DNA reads TGTGCCAGCAAACAGGGGTCCCTCGAGCAGTACTTC. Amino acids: CASKQGSLEQYF. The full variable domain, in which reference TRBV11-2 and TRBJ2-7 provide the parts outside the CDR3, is EAGVAQSPRYKIIEKRQSVAFWCNPISGHATLYWYQQILGQGPKLLIQFQNNGVVDDSQLPKDRFSAERLKGVDSTLKIQPAKLEDSAVYLCASKQGSLEQYFGPGTRLTVT.

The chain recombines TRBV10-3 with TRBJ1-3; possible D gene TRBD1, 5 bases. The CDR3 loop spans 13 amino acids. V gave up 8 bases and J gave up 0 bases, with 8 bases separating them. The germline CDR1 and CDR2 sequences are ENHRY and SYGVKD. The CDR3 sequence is CAIGTGSGNTIYF. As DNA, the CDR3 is TGTGCCATCGGTACAGGCTCTGGAAACACCATATATTTT.

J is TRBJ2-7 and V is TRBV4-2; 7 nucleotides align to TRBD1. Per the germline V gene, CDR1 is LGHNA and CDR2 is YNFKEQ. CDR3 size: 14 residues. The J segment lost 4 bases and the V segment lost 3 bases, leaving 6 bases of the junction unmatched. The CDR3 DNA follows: TGTGCCAGCAGCCAGAGTGACAGGGTTTACGAGCAGTACTTC. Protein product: CASSQSDRVYEQYF.